A selection of T cell receptor beta chains follows, all from one sample in a study of OX40 agonist ivuxolimab in advanced cancers. Clones were read by immunoSEQ multiplex PCR, and TCRdb kept only the in-frame ones, dropping some. The sample lists 82,000 or so clones; 75% to 90% were seen once. Sequencing was performed on CD4+ or CD8+ T cells sorted from blood, taken in a trial of the OX40 agonist ivuxolimab. The receptor source for this set is an adult with an advanced solid tumor such as melanoma, head and neck, liver or kidney cancer. Each CDR3 is given with its conserved first and last residue. D genes are given only for firm matches. Clone size is given for some rows only: seen once, a few or many times, or a class if the clone is expanded.

j_call clone_size d_call v_call cdr3_nt cdr3_aa
TRBJ1-5 NA TRBD1 TRBV7-2 TGTGCCAGCAGCCCCAGGGGGCGCTACAATCAGCCCCAGCATTTT CASSPRGRYNQPQHF
TRBJ1-6 NA NA TRBV7-2 TGTGCCAGCAGCTTCGGGAGGGATTCACCCCTCCACTTT CASSFGRDSPLHF
TRBJ1-1 NA NA TRBV9 TGTGCCAGCAGCGTAGACATCCTCCCCTCCGGAGCTTTCTTT CASSVDILPSGAFF
TRBJ1-1 NA NA TRBV28 TGTGCCCTCAGGGGCCGCAATCTTGAAGCTTTCTTT CALRGRNLEAFF
TRBJ1-5 NA TRBD1 TRBV4-1 TGCGCCAGCAGTGGGTTAGGGGGCGATCAGCCCCAGCATTTT CASSGLGGDQPQHF
TRBJ2-4 NA TRBD1 TRBV30 TGTGCCTGGACTGCGGGACAGGGGGTAGCCAAAAACATTCAGTACTTC CAWTAGQGVAKNIQYF
TRBJ2-3 once NA TRBV6-6 TGTGCCAGCAGTTCCCACAGTGACGGCACAGATACGCAGTATTTT CASSSHSDGTDTQYF
TRBJ2-3 NA NA TRBV7-3 TGTGCCAGCAGCTTAGGGTCTAGCTCCGGTACGCAGTATTTT CASSLGSSSGTQYF
TRBJ2-2 NA NA TRBV4-3 TGCGCCAGCAGCCAAGACGTGAACACCGGGGAGCTGTTTTTT CASSQDVNTGELFF
TRBJ1-5 NA TRBD1 TRBV4-2 TGTGCCAGCAGCCAAGATCCGGAGACAGGGGGCTGGCCCCAGCATTTT CASSQDPETGGWPQHF
TRBJ1-5 few NA TRBV19 TGTGCCAGTAGTCCCCCGGGTGGCAATCAGCCCCAGCATTTT CASSPPGGNQPQHF
TRBJ2-2 NA NA TRBV9 TGTGCCAGCAGCGCGAATCTTAGGACAGCCACCACCGGGGAGCTGTTTTTT CASSANLRTATTGELFF
TRBJ2-7 NA NA TRBV19 TGTGCCAGTAATGAGCGGAGCCCTTCTCGGGAGCAGTACTTC CASNERSPSREQYF
TRBJ2-5 once TRBD1 TRBV11-2 TGTGCCAGCAGCACAACCGGGACAGGGTTATCCGAAGAGACCCAGTACTTC CASSTTGTGLSEETQYF
TRBJ2-3 once NA TRBV7-3 TGTGCCAGCAGCTTAGAGAGGGCCGCAGATACGCAGTATTTT CASSLERAADTQYF
TRBJ1-5 few TRBD1 TRBV7-9 TGTGCCAGCAGCTCCCAGGGGGCTGGCAATCAGCCCCAGCATTTT CASSSQGAGNQPQHF
TRBJ2-1 NA TRBD1 TRBV5-1 TGCGCCAGCAGCTTGGTCACAGGGGAGAGCTCCTACAATGAGCAGTTCTTC CASSLVTGESSYNEQFF
TRBJ1-2 NA NA TRBV7-9 TGTGCCAGCAGCTTACTCAACTCTCCCAATGGCTACACCTTC CASSLLNSPNGYTF
TRBJ2-6 NA NA TRBV5-4 TGTGCCAGCAGCTTGGCTGGGGCCAACGTCCTGACTTTC CASSLAGANVLTF
TRBJ2-3 once TRBD1 TRBV6-1 TGTGCCAGCAGTTTATCACAGGGGGAGTCAGATACGCAGTATTTT CASSLSQGESDTQYF
TRBJ2-7 few NA TRBV2 TGTGCCAGCAGCGGAGAGGGCAACGAGCAGTACTTC CASSGEGNEQYF
TRBJ2-5 NA TRBD2 TRBV11-2 TGTGCCAGCAGCCCCGCTAGCGGGGGGCAAGAGACCCAGTACTTC CASSPASGGQETQYF